Detailed here is one T cell receptor beta chain. Its target is unknown. These data originate in a study of OX40 agonist ivuxolimab in advanced cancers. Study-level findings and limits: Partial responders treated at 0.1-3.0 mg/kg exhibited clonal expansion among the lowest measured. Averaging showed that CD8+ T cells had more expanded clones than CD4+ did.

Some clones are missing from TCRdb's copy, which holds only in-frame ones; the method was immunoSEQ multiplex PCR. Of 36,000 or so clones listed, around 80% are singletons. The V end lost 0 bases, the J end lost 6 bases, and 12 bases lay between the germline ends. The CDR3 totals 14 residues. CDR1 and CDR2 from the germline V gene are KGHSH and LQKENI. This material consisted of CD4+ or CD8+ T cells sorted from blood, taken in a trial of the OX40 agonist ivuxolimab. The chain joins TRBV18 to TRBJ2-7; the D gene is possibly TRBD1 (5 bases). This sequence was found in an adult with an advanced solid tumor such as melanoma, head and neck, liver or kidney cancer. CDR3 residues: CASSPPVRGSEQYF. The CDR3 coding sequence is TGTGCCAGCTCACCACCGGTAAGGGGATCCGAGCAGTACTTC.